One and the same sample provided the 8 T cell receptor beta chains below, sequenced in a study of CD8 T cells in ankylosing spondylitis (dated by TCRdb to 2015 to 2018). To prepare the library, 5' RACE was applied. The sequencer listed for this sample is Illumina HiSeq 2500. The public reads were run again by TCRdb, first through fastp at Q25 and then through MiXCR, and only productive beta chains were kept. Each CDR3 protein appears once, grouped with its most common genes and DNA. Recorded for this sample are 230,000 or so distinct CDR3 sequences; around 25% of them occurred a single time. Roughly 0.6% of the sample comes from the top ten. Material for sequencing was blood, either unsorted or a sorted T cell fraction (not recorded which). The receptors come from a male donor with ankylosing spondylitis or in good health (not recorded which).

A remark on this clonotype: A much larger clone differs from this one at a single base, so this may be a read error. The chain recombines TRBV20-1 with TRBJ2-5, with D perhaps being TRBD1 or TRBD2 (5 bases each). The germline V gene encodes CDR1 DFQATT and CDR2 SNEGSKA (reference sequence). This CDR3 contains 15 residues. The CDR3 loop reads CGARGEPERKETQYF. The CDR3 region has the DNA TGCGGTGCTAGAGGGGAGCCTGAGAGAAAAGAGACCCAGTACTTC.

This clonotype was recorded a few times. CDR3 region: CASSGTGQGKQTGELFF. DNA for the CDR3: TGTGCCAGCAGCGGGACTGGACAGGGGAAACAAACCGGGGAGCTGTTTTTT. The V call is TRBV7-8, the J call TRBJ2-2; 9 bases are shared with TRBD1. With V trimmed by 5 bases and J by 5 bases, 12 bases remained unmatched. Germline-derived CDR1 and CDR2 are SGHVS and FQNEAQ. The CDR3 sequence is 17 residues long.

The V and J genes are TRBV6-5 and TRBJ2-3, with D maybe TRBD1 (6 bases). The CDR3 loop spans 15 amino acids. Between the trimmed V and J ends, which lost 2 bases and 1 base, there was a span of 10 bases. Per germline, CDR1 MNHEY and CDR2 SVGAGI. This CDR3 is CASSYGHRGTDTQYF. The CDR3, as DNA: TGTGCCAGCAGTTACGGTCACAGGGGCACAGATACGCAGTATTTT.

This clonotype was seen more than once but under ten times. J is TRBJ2-2 and V is TRBV5-1; D is possibly TRBD1 or TRBD2 (6 bases each). The CDR3 is made up of 15 amino acids. V lost 6 bases and J lost 2, with 14 bases in between. Germline V gene sequence: CDR1 SGHRS, CDR2 YFSETQ. The DNA of the CDR3 is TGCGCCAGCAAAGAGGGGGGTTTAAACACCGGGGAGCTGTTTTTT. It encodes CASKEGGLNTGELFF.

This chain joins TRBV20-1 and TRBJ2-5; TRBD1 is a possible D gene (6 bases). The length of the CDR3 is 16 residues. Germline CDR1 is DFQATT and CDR2 is SNEGSKA (reference sequence). V was shortened by 1 base and J by 4 bases, with 19 bases between the two germline ends. The CDR3 DNA sequence: TGCAGTGCTAGAGGGGGGCGGGCAGGGGAGACAGAGACCCAGTACTTC. As protein: CSARGGRAGETETQYF.

The J gene is TRBJ2-7, the V gene TRBV20-1; 11 nucleotides agree with TRBD1. In germline, CDR1 is DFQATT, CDR2 SNEGSKA (reference sequence). The CDR3 is 12 amino acids. The CDR3 DNA is TGCAGGCCGGGACAGGGGGGATACGAGCAGTACTTC. Translated, it gives CRPGQGGYEQYF.

The table lists this clonotype with many counts. The V gene is TRBV12-3 or TRBV12-4, the J gene TRBJ1-2; D possibly corresponds to TRBD1 (5 bases). The germline V and J ends were trimmed by 1 base and 10 bases, with 16 bases remaining between them. The CDR3 consists of 14 residues. The CDR3 DNA is TGTGCCAGCAGTTTAGACACCTTAAGGGGTGTCTACACCTTC. This sequence encodes CASSLDTLRGVYTF.

The CDR3 loop reads CASGLGMAAGPNQPQHF. DNA for the CDR3: TGTGCTAGTGGTTTGGGCATGGCCGCGGGGCCCAATCAGCCCCAGCATTTT. The chain employs TRBV12-5 and TRBJ1-5, with a possible D match to TRBD1 (5 bases). Germline V lookup: CDR1 LGHNT, CDR2 FRNRAP. V was pared by 1 base and J by 3 bases, with 16 bases between. CDR3 length: 17 amino acids.